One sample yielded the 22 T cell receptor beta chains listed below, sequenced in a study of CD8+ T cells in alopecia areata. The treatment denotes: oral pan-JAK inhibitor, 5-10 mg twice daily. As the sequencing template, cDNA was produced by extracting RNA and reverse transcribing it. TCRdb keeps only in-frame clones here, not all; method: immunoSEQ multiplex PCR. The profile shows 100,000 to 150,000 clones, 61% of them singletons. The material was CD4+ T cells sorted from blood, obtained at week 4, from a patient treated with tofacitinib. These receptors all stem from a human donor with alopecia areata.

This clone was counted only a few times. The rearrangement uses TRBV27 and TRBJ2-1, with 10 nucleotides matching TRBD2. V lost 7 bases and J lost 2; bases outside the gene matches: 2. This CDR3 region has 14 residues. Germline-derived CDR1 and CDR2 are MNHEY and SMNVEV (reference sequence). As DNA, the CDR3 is TGTGCCAGCAAGAGCGGGAGGGCCTACAATGAGCAGTTCTTC. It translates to CASKSGRAYNEQFF.

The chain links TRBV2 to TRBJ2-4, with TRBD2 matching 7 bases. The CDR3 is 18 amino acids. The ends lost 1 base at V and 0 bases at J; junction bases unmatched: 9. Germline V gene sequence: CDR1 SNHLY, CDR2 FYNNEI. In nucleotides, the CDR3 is TGTGCCAGCAGTGAAGTGGGGTGGACTAGAGAAGCCAAAAACATTCAGTACTTC. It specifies CASSEVGWTREAKNIQYF.

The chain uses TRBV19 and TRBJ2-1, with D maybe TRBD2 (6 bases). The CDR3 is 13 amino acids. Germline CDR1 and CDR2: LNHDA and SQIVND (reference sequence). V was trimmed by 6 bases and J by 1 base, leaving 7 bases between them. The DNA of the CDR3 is TGTGCCAGTAGCGGGAGTTCCTACAATGAGCAGTTCTTC. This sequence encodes CASSGSSYNEQFF.

In nucleotides, the CDR3 is TGCAGCGTTGTTCGGGGAACCTACGAGCAGTACTTC. This encodes CSVVRGTYEQYF. V gene TRBV29-1 combines with J gene TRBJ2-7; D might be TRBD2 (5 bases). CDR1 SQVTM and CDR2 ANQGSEA come from the germline V gene. The CDR3 loop spans 12 amino acids. The germline V and J ends were trimmed by 4 bases and 2 bases, with 9 bases remaining between them.

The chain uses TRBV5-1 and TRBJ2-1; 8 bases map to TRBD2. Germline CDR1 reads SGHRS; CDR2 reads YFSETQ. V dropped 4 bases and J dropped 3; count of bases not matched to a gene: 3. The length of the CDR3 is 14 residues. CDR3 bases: TGCGCCAGCAGCCTCACTAGCGGCTACAATGAGCAGTTCTTC. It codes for CASSLTSGYNEQFF.

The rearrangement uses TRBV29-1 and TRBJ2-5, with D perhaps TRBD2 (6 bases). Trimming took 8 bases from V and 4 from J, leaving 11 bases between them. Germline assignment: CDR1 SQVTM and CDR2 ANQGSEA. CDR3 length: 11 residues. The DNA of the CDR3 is TGCAGCCTAGTGGGAGGAGAGACCCAGTACTTC. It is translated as CSLVGGETQYF.

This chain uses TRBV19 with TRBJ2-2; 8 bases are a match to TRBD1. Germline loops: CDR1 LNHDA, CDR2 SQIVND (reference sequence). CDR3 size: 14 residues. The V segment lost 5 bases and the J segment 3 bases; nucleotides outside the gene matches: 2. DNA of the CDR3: TGTGCCAGTAGTGGGACAGGTTACACCGGGGAGCTGTTTTTT. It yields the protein CASSGTGYTGELFF.

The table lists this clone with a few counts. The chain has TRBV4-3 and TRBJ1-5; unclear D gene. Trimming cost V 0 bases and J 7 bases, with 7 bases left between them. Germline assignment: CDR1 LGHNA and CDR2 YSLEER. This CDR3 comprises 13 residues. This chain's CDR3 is CASSQELRQPQHF. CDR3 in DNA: TGCGCCAGCAGCCAAGAGTTGCGGCAGCCCCAGCATTTT.

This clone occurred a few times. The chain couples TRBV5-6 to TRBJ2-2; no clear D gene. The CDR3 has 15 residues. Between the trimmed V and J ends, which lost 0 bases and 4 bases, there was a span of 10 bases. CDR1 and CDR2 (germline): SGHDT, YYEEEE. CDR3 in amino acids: CASSLADSITGELFF. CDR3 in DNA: TGTGCCAGCAGCTTGGCAGACTCTATCACCGGGGAGCTGTTTTTT.

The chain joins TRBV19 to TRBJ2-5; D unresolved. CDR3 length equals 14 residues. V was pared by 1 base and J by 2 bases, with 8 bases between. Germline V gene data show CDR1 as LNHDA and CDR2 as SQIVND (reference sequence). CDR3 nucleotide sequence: TGTGCCAGTAGTATAGGGACCGCTCAAGAGACCCAGTACTTC. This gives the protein CASSIGTAQETQYF. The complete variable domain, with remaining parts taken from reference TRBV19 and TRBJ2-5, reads DGGITQSPKYLFRKEGQNVTLSCEQNLNHDAMYWYRQDPGQGLRLIYYSQIVNDFQKGDIAEGYSVSREKKESFPLTVTSAQKNPTAFYLCASSIGTAQETQYFGPGTRLLVL.

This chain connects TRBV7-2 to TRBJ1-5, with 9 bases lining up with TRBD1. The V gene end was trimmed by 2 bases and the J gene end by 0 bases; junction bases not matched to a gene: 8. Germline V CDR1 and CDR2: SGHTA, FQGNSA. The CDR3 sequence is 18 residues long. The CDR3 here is CASSLRGTGTDSNQPQHF. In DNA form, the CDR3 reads TGTGCCAGCAGCTTACGTGGGACAGGGACGGATAGCAATCAGCCCCAGCATTTT.

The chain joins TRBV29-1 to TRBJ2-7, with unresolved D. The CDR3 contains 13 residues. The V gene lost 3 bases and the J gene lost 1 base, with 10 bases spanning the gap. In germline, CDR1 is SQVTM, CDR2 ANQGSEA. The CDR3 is CSVEGRMSYEQYF. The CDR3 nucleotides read TGCAGCGTTGAGGGCCGGATGTCCTACGAGCAGTACTTC.

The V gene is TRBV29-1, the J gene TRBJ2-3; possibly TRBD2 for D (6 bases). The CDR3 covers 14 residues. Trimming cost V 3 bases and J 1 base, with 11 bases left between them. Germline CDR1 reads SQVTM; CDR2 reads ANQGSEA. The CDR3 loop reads CSVDAREGTDTQYF. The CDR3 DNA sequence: TGCAGCGTTGACGCCAGGGAGGGCACAGATACGCAGTATTTT.

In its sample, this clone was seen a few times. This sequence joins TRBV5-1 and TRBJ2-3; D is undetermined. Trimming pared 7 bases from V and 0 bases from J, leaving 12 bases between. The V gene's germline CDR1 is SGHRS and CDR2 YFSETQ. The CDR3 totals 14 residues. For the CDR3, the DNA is TGCGCCAGCTCACGGTCCACTAGCACAGATACGCAGTATTTT. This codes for CASSRSTSTDTQYF.

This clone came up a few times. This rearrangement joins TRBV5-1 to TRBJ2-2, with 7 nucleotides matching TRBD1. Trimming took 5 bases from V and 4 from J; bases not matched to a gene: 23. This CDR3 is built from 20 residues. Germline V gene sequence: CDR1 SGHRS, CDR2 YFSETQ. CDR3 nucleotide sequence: TGCGCCAGCAGTCGCTTATCTCCCTCGACAGGGAATCGGGGCACCGGGGAGCTGTTTTTT. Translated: CASSRLSPSTGNRGTGELFF.

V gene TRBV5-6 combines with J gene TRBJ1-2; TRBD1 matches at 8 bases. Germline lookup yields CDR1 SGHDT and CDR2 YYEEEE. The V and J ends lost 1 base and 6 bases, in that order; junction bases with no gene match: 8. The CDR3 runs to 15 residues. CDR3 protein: CASSLSGGEGNGYTF. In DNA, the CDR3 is TGTGCCAGCAGCTTGTCAGGGGGCGAGGGTAATGGCTACACCTTC.

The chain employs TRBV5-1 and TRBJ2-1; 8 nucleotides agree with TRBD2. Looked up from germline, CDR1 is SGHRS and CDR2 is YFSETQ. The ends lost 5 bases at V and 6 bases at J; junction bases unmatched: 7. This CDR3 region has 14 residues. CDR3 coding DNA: TGCGCCAGCAGAGGGACTAGACGGGGCAATGAGCAGTTCTTC. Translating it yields CASRGTRRGNEQFF. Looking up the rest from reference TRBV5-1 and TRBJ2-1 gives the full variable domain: KAGVTQTPRYLIKTRGQQVTLSCSPISGHRSVSWYQQTPGQGLQFLFEYFSETQRNKGNFPGRFSGRQFSNSRSEMNVSTLELGDSALYLCASRGTRRGNEQFFGPGTRLTVL.

In DNA, the CDR3 is TGTGCCAGCAGCTTAGCCGTTAGCGGGAGGCATTCACCGCAGTATTTT. This sequence encodes CASSLAVSGRHSPQYF. The gene calls are TRBV7-6 and TRBJ2-3; TRBD2 matches 10 bases. CDR3 size: 16 residues. Unmatched junction bases numbered 10, after V lost 0 bases and J lost 10 bases. The germline V gene encodes CDR1 SGHVS and CDR2 FNYEAQ.

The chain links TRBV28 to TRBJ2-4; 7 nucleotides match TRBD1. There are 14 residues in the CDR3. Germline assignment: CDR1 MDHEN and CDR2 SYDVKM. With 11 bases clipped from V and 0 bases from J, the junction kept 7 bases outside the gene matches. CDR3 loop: CACSEGAAKNIQYF. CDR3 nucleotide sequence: TGTGCCTGCTCCGAGGGGGCAGCCAAAAACATTCAGTACTTC.

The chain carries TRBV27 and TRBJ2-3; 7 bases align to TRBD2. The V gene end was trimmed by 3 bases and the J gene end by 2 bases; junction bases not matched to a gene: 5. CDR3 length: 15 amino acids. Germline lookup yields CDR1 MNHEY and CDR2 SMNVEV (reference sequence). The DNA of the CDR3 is TGTGCCAGCAGTTTGGCTAGCGGAATCACAGATACGCAGTATTTT. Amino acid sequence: CASSLASGITDTQYF.

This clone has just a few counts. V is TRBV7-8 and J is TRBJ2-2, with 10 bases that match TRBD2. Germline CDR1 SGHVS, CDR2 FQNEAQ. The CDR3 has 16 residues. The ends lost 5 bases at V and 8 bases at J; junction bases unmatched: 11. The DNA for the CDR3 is TGTGCCAGCAGCCCGAGACGGACTAGCGGTCCTGGGGAGCTGTTTTTT. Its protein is CASSPRRTSGPGELFF.

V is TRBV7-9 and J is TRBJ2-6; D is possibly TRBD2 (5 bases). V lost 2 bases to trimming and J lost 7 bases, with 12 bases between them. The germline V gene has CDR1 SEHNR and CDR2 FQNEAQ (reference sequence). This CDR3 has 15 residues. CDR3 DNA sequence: TGTGCCAGCAGCTTAATCGGGATGGTCGCCAACGTCCTGACTTTC. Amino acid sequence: CASSLIGMVANVLTF.